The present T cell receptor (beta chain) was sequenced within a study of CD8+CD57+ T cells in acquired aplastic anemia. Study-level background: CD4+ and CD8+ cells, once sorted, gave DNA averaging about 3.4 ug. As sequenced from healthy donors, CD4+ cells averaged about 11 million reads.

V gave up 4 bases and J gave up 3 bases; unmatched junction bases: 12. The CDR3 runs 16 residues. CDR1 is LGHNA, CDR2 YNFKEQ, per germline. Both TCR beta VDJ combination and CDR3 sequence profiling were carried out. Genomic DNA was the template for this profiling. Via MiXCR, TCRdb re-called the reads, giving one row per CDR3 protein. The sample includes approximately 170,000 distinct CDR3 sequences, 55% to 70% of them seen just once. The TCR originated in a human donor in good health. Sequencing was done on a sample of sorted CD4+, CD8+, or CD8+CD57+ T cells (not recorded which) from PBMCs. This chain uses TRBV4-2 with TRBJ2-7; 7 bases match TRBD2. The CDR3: CASSLGAGVQIYEQYF. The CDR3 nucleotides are TGTGCCAGCAGCCTCGGCGCGGGGGTCCAGATCTACGAGCAGTACTTC.